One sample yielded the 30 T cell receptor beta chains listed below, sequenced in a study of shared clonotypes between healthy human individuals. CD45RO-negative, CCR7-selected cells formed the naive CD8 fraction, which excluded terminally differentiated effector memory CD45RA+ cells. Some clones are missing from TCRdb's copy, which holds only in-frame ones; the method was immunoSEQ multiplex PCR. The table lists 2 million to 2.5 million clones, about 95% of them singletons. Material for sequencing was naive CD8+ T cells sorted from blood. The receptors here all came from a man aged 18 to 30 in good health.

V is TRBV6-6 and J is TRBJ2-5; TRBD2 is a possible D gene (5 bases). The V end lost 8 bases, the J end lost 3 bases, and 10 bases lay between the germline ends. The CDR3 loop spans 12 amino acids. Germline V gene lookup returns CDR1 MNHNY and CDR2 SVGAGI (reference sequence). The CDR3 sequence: CASLGLEETQYF. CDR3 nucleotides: TGTGCCAGCCTCGGACTGGAAGAGACCCAGTACTTC.

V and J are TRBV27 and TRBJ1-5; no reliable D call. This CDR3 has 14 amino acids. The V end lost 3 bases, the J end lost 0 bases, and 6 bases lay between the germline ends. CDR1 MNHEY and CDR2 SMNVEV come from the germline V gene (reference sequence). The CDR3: CASSFSISNQPQHF. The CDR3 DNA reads TGTGCCAGCAGTTTCAGCATTAGCAATCAGCCCCAGCATTTT.

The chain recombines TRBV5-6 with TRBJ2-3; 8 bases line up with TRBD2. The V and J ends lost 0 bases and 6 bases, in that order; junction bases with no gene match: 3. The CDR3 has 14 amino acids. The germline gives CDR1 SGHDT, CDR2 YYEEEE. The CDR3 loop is CASSLAAGVDTQYF. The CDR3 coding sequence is TGTGCCAGCAGCTTGGCAGCGGGAGTGGATACGCAGTATTTT.

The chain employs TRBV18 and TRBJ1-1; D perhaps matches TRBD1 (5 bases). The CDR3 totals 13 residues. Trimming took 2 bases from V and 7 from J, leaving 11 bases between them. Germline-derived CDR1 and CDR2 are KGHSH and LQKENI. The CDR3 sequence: CASSPTGPREAFF. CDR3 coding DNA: TGTGCCAGCTCACCAACGGGGCCGCGTGAAGCTTTCTTT.

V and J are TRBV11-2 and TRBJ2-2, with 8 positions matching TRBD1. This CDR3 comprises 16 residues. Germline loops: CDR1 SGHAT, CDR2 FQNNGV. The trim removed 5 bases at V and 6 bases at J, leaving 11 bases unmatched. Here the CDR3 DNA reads TGTGCCAGCAGCCCCAGGACAGGGCTTGGACCCGGGGAGCTGTTTTTT. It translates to CASSPRTGLGPGELFF.

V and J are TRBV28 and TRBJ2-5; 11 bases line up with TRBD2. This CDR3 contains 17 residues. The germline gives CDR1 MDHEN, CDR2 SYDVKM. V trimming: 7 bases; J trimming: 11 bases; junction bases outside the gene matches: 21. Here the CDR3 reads CASTPAGYSGGALDQYF. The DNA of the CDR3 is TGTGCCAGCACCCCGGCCGGGTATAGCGGGGGGGCGCTCGATCAGTACTTC.

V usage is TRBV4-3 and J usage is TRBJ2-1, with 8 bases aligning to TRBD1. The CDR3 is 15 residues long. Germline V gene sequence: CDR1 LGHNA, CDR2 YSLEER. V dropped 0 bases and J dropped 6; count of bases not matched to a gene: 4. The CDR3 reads CASSQDPDRGNEQFF. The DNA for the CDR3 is TGCGCCAGCAGCCAAGATCCCGACAGGGGCAATGAGCAGTTCTTC.

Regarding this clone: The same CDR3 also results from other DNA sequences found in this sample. The CDR3 sequence is CASSLGTSGSYEQYF. The DNA of the CDR3 is TGTGCCAGCAGCCTCGGGACTAGCGGGAGCTACGAGCAGTACTTC. The rearrangement links TRBV7-8 to TRBJ2-7; 14 bases agree with TRBD2. CDR1 and CDR2 (germline): SGHVS, FQNEAQ. The CDR3 has 15 amino acids. The V gene end was trimmed by 5 bases and the J gene end by 3 bases; junction bases not matched to a gene: 3.

This chain's CDR3 is CASSLPGLEAFF. The CDR3 bases are TGCGCCAGCAGCCTACCGGGTCTGGAAGCTTTCTTT. The chain joins TRBV4-1 to TRBJ1-1; D is uncertain. The CDR3 has 12 residues. Germline lookup yields CDR1 MGHRA and CDR2 YSYEKL. V lost 4 bases, J lost 8 bases, and 11 bases lay in between.

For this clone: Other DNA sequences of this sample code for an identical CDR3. The CDR3 sequence is CASSLFDGNTEAFF. The DNA for the CDR3 is TGTGCCAGCAGCTTATTCGACGGGAACACTGAAGCTTTCTTT. The gene calls are TRBV7-9 and TRBJ1-1; D remains unclear. Germline V gene sequence: CDR1 SEHNR, CDR2 FQNEAQ (reference sequence). CDR3 size: 14 residues. V was shortened by 2 bases and J by 1 base, with 8 bases between the two germline ends.

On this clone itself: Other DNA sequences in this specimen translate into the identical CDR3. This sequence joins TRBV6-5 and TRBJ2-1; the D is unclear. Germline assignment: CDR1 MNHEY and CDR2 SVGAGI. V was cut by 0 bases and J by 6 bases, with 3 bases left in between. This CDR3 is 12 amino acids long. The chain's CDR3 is CASSYSANEQFF. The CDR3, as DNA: TGTGCCAGCAGTTACTCGGCCAATGAGCAGTTCTTC.

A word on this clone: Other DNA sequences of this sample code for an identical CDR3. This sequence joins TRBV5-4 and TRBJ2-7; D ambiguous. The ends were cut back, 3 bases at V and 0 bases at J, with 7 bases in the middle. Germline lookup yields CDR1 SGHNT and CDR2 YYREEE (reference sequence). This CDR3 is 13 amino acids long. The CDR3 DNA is TGTGCCAGCAGCTACGGTTCCTCCTACGAGCAGTACTTC. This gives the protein CASSYGSSYEQYF.

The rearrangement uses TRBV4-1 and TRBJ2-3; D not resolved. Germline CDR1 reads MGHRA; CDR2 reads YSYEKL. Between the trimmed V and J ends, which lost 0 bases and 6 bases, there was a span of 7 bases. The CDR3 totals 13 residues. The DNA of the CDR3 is TGCGCCAGCAGCCAAGATTCCTGGGATACGCAGTATTTT. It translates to CASSQDSWDTQYF.

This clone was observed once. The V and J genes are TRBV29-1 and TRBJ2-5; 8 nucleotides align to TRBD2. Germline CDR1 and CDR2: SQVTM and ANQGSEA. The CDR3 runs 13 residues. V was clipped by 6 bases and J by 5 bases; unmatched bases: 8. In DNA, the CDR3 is TGCAGCGTATACGGGGGGGGCGGTGAGACCCAGTACTTC. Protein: CSVYGGGGETQYF. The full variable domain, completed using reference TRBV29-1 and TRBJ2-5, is SAVISQKPSRDICQRGTSLTIQCQVDSQVTMMFWYRQQPGQSLTLIATANQGSEATYESGFVIDKFPISRPNLTFSTLTVSNMSPEDSSIYLCSVYGGGGETQYFGPGTRLLVL.

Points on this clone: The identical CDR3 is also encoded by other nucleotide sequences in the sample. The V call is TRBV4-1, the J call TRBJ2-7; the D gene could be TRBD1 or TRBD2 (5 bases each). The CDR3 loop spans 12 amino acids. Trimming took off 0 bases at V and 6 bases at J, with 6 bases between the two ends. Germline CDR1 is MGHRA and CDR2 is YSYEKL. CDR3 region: CASSQDGGEQYF. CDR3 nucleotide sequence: TGCGCCAGCAGCCAAGATGGGGGCGAGCAGTACTTC.

CDR3 DNA sequence: TGTGCCAGCAGCCCTGGGAGGGCGCCCGAGTACACTGAAGCTTTCTTT. Translated, it gives CASSPGRAPEYTEAFF. The rearrangement joins TRBV11-2 to TRBJ1-1; D unclear. This CDR3 spans 16 amino acids. V was trimmed by 5 bases and J by 3 bases, leaving 19 bases between them. Looked up from germline, CDR1 is SGHAT and CDR2 is FQNNGV.

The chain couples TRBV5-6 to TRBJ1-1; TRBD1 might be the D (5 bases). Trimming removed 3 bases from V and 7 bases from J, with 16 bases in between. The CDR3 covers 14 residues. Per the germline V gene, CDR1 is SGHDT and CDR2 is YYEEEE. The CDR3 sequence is CASSSLSGAIEAFF. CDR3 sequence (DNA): TGTGCCAGCAGCTCCCTTAGCGGGGCTATTGAAGCTTTCTTT.

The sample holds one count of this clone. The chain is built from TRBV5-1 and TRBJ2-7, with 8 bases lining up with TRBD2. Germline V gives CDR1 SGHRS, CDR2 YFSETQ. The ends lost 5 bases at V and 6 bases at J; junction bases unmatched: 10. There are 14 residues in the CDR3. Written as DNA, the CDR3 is TGCGCCAGCAGAAGCGGGAGCGGTGTATTCGAGCAGTACTTC. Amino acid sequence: CASRSGSGVFEQYF.

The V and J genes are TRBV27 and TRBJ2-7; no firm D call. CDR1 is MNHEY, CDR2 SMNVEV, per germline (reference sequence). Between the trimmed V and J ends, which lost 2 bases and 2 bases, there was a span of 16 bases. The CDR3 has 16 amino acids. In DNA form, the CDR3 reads TGTGCCAGCAGTTTAATAATCTCCAGGAATACCTACGAGCAGTACTTC. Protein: CASSLIISRNTYEQYF.

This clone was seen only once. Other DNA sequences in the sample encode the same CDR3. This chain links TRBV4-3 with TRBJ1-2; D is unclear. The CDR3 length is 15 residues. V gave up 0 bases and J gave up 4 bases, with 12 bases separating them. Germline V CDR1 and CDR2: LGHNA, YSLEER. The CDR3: CASSQDTSPGYGYTF. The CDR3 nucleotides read TGCGCCAGCAGCCAAGACACCTCACCTGGCTATGGCTACACCTTC.

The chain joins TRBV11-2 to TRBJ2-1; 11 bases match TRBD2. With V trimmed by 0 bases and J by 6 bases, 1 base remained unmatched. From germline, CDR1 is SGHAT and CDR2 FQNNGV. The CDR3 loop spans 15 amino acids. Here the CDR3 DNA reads TGTGCCAGCAGCTTAGAGACTAGCGGGGTCAATGAGCAGTTCTTC. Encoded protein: CASSLETSGVNEQFF.

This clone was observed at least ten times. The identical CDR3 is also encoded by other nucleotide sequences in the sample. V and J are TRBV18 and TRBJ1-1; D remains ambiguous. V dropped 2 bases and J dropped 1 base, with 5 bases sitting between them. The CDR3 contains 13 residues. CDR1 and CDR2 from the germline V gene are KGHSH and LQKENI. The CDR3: CASSPKENTEAFF. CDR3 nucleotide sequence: TGTGCCAGCTCACCAAAAGAGAACACTGAAGCTTTCTTT. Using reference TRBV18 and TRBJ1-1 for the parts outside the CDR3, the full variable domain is NAGVMQNPRHLVRRRGQEARLRCSPMKGHSHVYWYRQLPEEGLKFMVYLQKENIIDESGMPKERFSAEFPKEGPSILRIQQVVRGDSAAYFCASSPKENTEAFFGQGTRLTVV.

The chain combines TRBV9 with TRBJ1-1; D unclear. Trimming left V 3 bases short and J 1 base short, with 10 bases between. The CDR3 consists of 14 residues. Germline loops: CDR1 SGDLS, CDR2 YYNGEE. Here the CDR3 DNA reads TGTGCCAGCAGCGCCGGACCGTCGAACACTGAAGCTTTCTTT. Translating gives CASSAGPSNTEAFF.

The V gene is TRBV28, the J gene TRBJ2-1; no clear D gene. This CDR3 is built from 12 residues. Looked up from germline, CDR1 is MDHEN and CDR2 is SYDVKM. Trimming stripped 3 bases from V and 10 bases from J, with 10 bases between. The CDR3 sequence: CASSLTTAEQFF. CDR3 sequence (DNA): TGTGCCAGCAGTTTGACCACAGCGGAGCAGTTCTTC.

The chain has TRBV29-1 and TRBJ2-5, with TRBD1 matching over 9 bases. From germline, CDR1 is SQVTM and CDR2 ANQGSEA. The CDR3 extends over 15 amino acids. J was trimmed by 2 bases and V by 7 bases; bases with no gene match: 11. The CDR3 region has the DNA TGCAGCGCCGACCCCCCAGGGACAGGGCAAGAGACCCAGTACTTC. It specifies CSADPPGTGQETQYF.

Here the CDR3 DNA reads TGTGCCTGGAGTGCCTCGGACAGGGCCCCCACCGGGGAGCTGTTTTTT. Protein sequence: CAWSASDRAPTGELFF. The chain combines TRBV30 with TRBJ2-2; 8 bases are a match to TRBD1. This CDR3 is 16 amino acids long. V lost 1 base to trimming and J lost 4 bases; unmatched junction nucleotides: 8. Looked up from germline, CDR1 is GTSNPN and CDR2 is SVGIG (reference sequence).

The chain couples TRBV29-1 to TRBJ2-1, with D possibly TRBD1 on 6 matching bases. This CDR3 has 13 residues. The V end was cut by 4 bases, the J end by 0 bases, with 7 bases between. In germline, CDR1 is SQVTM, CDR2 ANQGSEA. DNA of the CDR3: TGCAGCGTTGTGGACAGCTCCTACAATGAGCAGTTCTTC. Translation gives CSVVDSSYNEQFF.

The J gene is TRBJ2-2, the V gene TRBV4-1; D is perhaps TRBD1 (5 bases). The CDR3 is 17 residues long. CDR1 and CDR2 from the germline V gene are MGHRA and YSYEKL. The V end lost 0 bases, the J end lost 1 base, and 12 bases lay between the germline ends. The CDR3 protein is CASSQDLGAENTGELFF. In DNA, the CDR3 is TGCGCCAGCAGCCAAGATCTAGGGGCGGAGAACACCGGGGAGCTGTTTTTT.

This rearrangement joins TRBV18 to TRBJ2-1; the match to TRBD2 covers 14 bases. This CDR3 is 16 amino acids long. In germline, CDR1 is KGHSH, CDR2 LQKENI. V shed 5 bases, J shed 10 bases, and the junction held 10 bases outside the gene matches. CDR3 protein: CASSSGTSGGTHEQFF. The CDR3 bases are TGTGCCAGCTCATCAGGGACTAGCGGGGGCACCCACGAGCAGTTCTTC.

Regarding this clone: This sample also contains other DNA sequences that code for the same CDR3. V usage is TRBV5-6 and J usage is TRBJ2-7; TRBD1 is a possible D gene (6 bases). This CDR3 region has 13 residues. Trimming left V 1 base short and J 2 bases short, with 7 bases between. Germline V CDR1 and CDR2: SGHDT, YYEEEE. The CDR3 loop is CASSLTGTYEQYF. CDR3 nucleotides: TGTGCCAGCAGCTTGACAGGGACCTACGAGCAGTACTTC.